A selection of T cell receptor gamma chains follows, all from one sample in a study of gamma-delta T cells after stem cell transplantation. TCRdb reanalysed the RT-PCR reads with CATT. This table holds thousands of gamma-chain clones, about 20% found once. The specimen was gamma-delta T cells. Receptors were obtained from a human donor. It is not recorded whose cells these are; they may come from a transplant donor. The CDR3 runs from the conserved cysteine through the conserved F or W. Some rows have no size entry. The others give once, few or many, or a class for an expanded clone.

clone_size cdr3_length j_call v_call cdr3_aa cdr3_nt
NA 11 TRGJ1/TRGJ2 TRGV5 CATWDRQKKLF TGTGCCACCTGGGACAGGCAGAAGAAACTCTTT
once 20 TRGJ1/TRGJ2 TRGV8 CATWDRPEVIWVTPYYKKLF TGTGCCACCTGGGATAGGCCTGAGGTAATATGGGTGACGCCTTATTATAAGAAACTCTTT
few 13 TRGJP2 TRGV5 CATWDRRAWIKTF TGTGCCACCTGGGACAGGCGGGCTTGGATCAAGACGTTT
medium-sized 10 TRGJ1/TRGJ2 TRGV5 CATWESQKLF TGTGCCACCTGGGAATCACAGAAACTCTTT
NA 11 TRGJ1/TRGJ2 TRGV9 CALWAYYKKLF TGTGCCTTGTGGGCTTATTATAAGAAACTCTTT
few 18 TRGJP2 TRGV4 CATWDEHYPYSSDWIKTF TGTGCCACCTGGGATGAGCATTATCCGTATAGTAGTGATTGGATCAAGACGTTT
few 15 TRGJ1/TRGJ2 TRGV3 CATWDRRPGYYKKLF TGTGCCACCTGGGACAGGCGCCCCGGCTATTATAAGAAACTCTTT
medium-sized 12 TRGJ1/TRGJ2 TRGV9 CALWEAYYKKLF TGTGCCTTGTGGGAGGCTTATTATAAGAAACTCTTT
large 13 TRGJP1 TRGV8 CATWDTTGWFKIF TGTGCCACCTGGGATACCACTGGTTGGTTCAAGATATTT
NA 13 TRGJ1/TRGJ2 TRGV5 CATWDWVYYKKLF TGTGCCACCTGGGACTGGGTTTATTATAAGAAACTCTTT
few 15 TRGJ1/TRGJ2 TRGV2 CATWDGPQDYYKKLF TGTGCCACCTGGGACGGGCCGCAGGATTATTATAAGAAACTCTTT
few 16 TRGJP TRGV9 CALWEDTQLGKKIKVF TGTGCCTTGTGGGAGGATACCCAGTTGGGCAAAAAAATCAAGGTATTT
NA 14 TRGJ1/TRGJ2 TRGV3 CATWDRSHYYKKLF TGTGCCACCTGGGACAGGTCCCATTATTATAAGAAACTCTTT
few 12 TRGJP2 TRGV2 CATRDAGRVKTF TGTGCCACCCGGGACGCCGGGAGGGTCAAGACGTTT
NA 12 TRGJ1/TRGJ2 TRGV2 CATWDGPAKKLF TGTGCCACCTGGGACGGGCCCGCTAAGAAACTCTTT
once 19 TRGJP TRGV3 CATWDRLGVGELGKKIKVF TGTGCCACCTGGGACAGGCTAGGCGTCGGGGAGTTGGGCAAAAAAATCAAGGTATTT
few 13 TRGJ1/TRGJ2 TRGV5 CATWDRLPGRKLF TGTGCCACCTGGGACAGGCTCCCTGGCAGGAAACTCTTT
few 17 TRGJ1/TRGJ2 TRGV2 CATWDGPGGSDYYKKLF TGTGCCACCTGGGACGGGCCCGGGGGATCCGATTATTATAAGAAACTCTTT
NA 12 TRGJ1/TRGJ2 TRGV9 CALWEDTYKKLF TGTGCCTTGTGGGAGGATACTTATAAGAAACTCTTT
NA 13 TRGJ1/TRGJ2 TRGV2 CATWDGQDYKKLF TGTGCCACCTGGGACGGGCAGGATTATAAGAAACTCTTT
few 12 TRGJ1/TRGJ2 TRGV8 CATWDRYYKKLF TGTGCCACCTGGGATCGATATTATAAGAAACTCTTT
few 16 TRGJP2 TRGV8 CATWDRPKSSDWIKTF TGTGCCACCTGGGATAGGCCTAAGAGTAGTGATTGGATCAAGACGTTT
few 18 TRGJ1/TRGJ2 TRGV2 CATWDYPAGRPNYYKKLF TGTGCCACCTGGGACTACCCAGCGGGTCGACCTAATTATTATAAGAAACTCTTT
NA 14 TRGJ1/TRGJ2 TRGV9 CALWEVHRTGKKLF TGTGCCTTGTGGGAGGTGCATCGGACGGGTAAGAAACTCTTT
few 16 TRGJ1/TRGJ2 TRGV4 CATWDASRVNYYKKLF TGTGCCACCTGGGATGCGTCGAGGGTGAATTATTATAAGAAACTCTTT
few 14 TRGJ1/TRGJ2 TRGV9 CALWEKSRGRGKLF TGTGCCTTGTGGGAGAAATCGAGGGGGAGAGGGAAACTCTTT
NA 11 TRGJ1/TRGJ2 TRGV4 CATWDIYKKLF TGTGCCACCTGGGATATCTATAAGAAACTCTTT
few 10 TRGJ1/TRGJ2 TRGV9 CALWPHKKLF TGTGCCTTGTGGCCACATAAGAAACTCTTT
few 12 TRGJ1/TRGJ2 TRGV2 CATWDGRCKKLF TGTGCCACCTGGGACGGGCGGTGTAAGAAACTCTTT
few 13 TRGJ1/TRGJ2 TRGV2 CATWDPSGYKKLF TGTGCCACCTGGGACCCCTCGGGGTATAAGAAACTCTTT
few 14 TRGJ1/TRGJ2 TRGV3 CATWDRRYYYKKLF TGTGCCACCTGGGACAGGCGGTATTATTATAAGAAACTCTTT
few 14 TRGJ1/TRGJ2 TRGV2 CATWDGPNLRKKLF TGTGCCACCTGGGACGGGCCGAATTTAAGGAAGAAACTCTTT
NA 11 TRGJ1/TRGJ2 TRGV5 CATWDRNKKLF TGTGCCACCTGGGACAGAAATAAGAAACTCTTT
NA 15 TRGJP2 TRGV8 CATWDGDSSDWIKTF TGTGCCACCTGGGATGGGGATAGTAGTGATTGGATCAAGACGTTT
NA 16 TRGJ1/TRGJ2 TRGV2 CATWDGLFVNYYKKLF TGTGCCACCTGGGACGGGCTATTCGTTAATTATTATAAGAAACTCTTT
NA 13 TRGJ1/TRGJ2 TRGV2 CATWDRPSYKKLF TGTGCCACCTGGGACAGGCCCAGTTATAAGAAACTCTTT
few 13 TRGJ1/TRGJ2 TRGV9 CALWEDNYYKKLF TGTGCCTTGTGGGAGGATAATTATTATAAGAAGCTCTTT
few 12 TRGJP2 TRGV2 CATWASDWIKTF TGTGCCACCTGGGCGAGTGATTGGATCAAGACGTTT
NA 14 TRGJ1/TRGJ2 TRGV3 CATWDYKYYYKKLF TGTGCCACCTGGGACTACAAGTATTATTATAAGAAACTCTTT
NA 16 TRGJP2 TRGV3 CATWDRGYSSDWIKTF TGTGCCACCTGGGACCGCGGATATAGTAGTGATTGGATCAAGACGTTT
NA 12 TRGJ1/TRGJ2 TRGV4 CATWGPGYKKLF TGTGCCACCTGGGGGCCAGGGTATAAGAAACTCTTT
NA 16 TRGJ1/TRGJ2 TRGV4 CATCDRGGTVYYKKLF TGTGCCACCTGTGATCGAGGTGGGACTGTCTATTATAAGAAACTCTTT
few 13 TRGJ1/TRGJ2 TRGV5 CATWDRPLGKKLF TGTGCCACCTGGGACAGGCCCCTTGGGAAGAAACTCTTT
NA 11 TRGJ1/TRGJ2 TRGV3 CATWEGYKKLF TGTGCCACCTGGGAGGGATATAAGAAACTCTTT
NA 18 TRGJ1/TRGJ2 TRGV5 CATWDRRSLSPSYYKKLF TGTGCCACCTGGGACAGGCGGTCCCTTTCCCCCTCTTATTATAAGAAACTCTTT
few 14 TRGJ1/TRGJ2 TRGV3 CATWDSFFYYKKLF TGTGCCACCTGGGACAGCTTTTTTTATTATAAGAAACTCTTT
NA 12 TRGJ1/TRGJ2 TRGV2 CATWDVDYKKLF TGTGCCACCTGGGACGTGGATTATAAGAAACTCTTT
NA 15 TRGJ1/TRGJ2 TRGV9 CALWEVEGDYYKKLF TGTGCCTTGTGGGAGGTGGAAGGAGATTATTATAAGAAACTCTTT
NA 13 TRGJ1/TRGJ2 TRGV4 CATWDKWAYKKLF TGTGCCACCTGGGATAAGTGGGCTTATAAGAAACTCTTT
medium-sized 14 TRGJ1/TRGJ2 TRGV2 CATWDGPNYYKKLF TGTGCCACCTGGGACGGCCCGAATTATTATAAGAAACTCTTT
few 13 TRGJ1/TRGJ2 TRGV2 CATWDAEYYKKLF TGTGCCACCTGGGACGCCGAATATTATAAGAAACTCTTT
few 14 TRGJ1/TRGJ2 TRGV5 CATWDRMFYYKKLF TGTGCCACCTGGGACAGGATGTTTTATTATAAGAAACTCTTT
NA 12 TRGJ1/TRGJ2 TRGV4 CAPATDYYKKLF TGTGCCCCCGCTACAGATTATTATAAGAAACTCTTT
NA 13 TRGJP2 TRGV8 CATWGLSDWIKTF TGTGCCACCTGGGGGTTGAGTGATTGGATCAAGACGTTT
medium-sized 11 TRGJ1/TRGJ2 TRGV8 CATWDGNKKLF TGTGCCACCTGGGATGGGAATAAGAAACTCTTT
NA 19 TRGJP TRGV9 CALWEPWPPQELGKKIKVF TGTGCCTTGTGGGAGCCCTGGCCCCCTCAAGAGTTGGGCAAAAAAATCAAGGTATTT
few 12 TRGJ1/TRGJ2 TRGV9 CALWEVQTKKLF TGTGCCTTGTGGGAGGTGCAAACCAAGAAACTCTTT